This T cell receptor beta chain was retrieved from a study of CD8 T cells in ankylosing spondylitis. Whole-study findings and limits: Characteristic, it appeared, of ankylosing spondylitis blood was a TCR beta motif of several highly homologous variants.

TCRdb reanalysed the 5' RACE reads using MiXCR and keeps one entry per CDR3 protein. Altogether hundreds of thousands of distinct CDR3 sequences are present, about 24% being singletons, with the ten largest covering over 0.8%. This clonotype was detected many times. Its matching antigen is unknown. The germline gives CDR1 SGHTA, CDR2 FQGNSA. The CDR3 sequence is 15 residues long. Trimming cost V 1 base and J 4 bases; bases outside gene matches: 4. Sequencing was done on a sample of blood, either unsorted or a sorted T cell fraction (not recorded which). The sequence came from a male donor with ankylosing spondylitis. This chain links TRBV7-2 with TRBJ1-1; 9 bases fit TRBD1. The CDR3 loop is CASSLVTGGGTEAFF. CDR3 bases: TGTGCCAGCAGCTTAGTGACAGGGGGAGGCACTGAAGCTTTCTTT.